This T cell receptor beta chain appears in the sequencing data of a study of breast tumors, draining lymph nodes, adjacent tissues. At least ten counts were recorded for this clonotype. The CDR3 has 11 residues. V lost 0 bases, J lost 6 bases, and 6 bases lay in between. Germline V lookup: CDR1 DFQATT, CDR2 SNEGSKA (reference sequence). TCRdb re-analysed the multiplex PCR reads in MiXCR, keeping a single row per CDR3 protein. The data hold some 130,000 distinct CDR3 sequences, with 15% to 20% observed a single time. Samples came from axillary lymph nodes draining the breast cancer. The clonotype was recovered from a female donor with breast cancer. Some clones in this sample may be carry-over from other donors' samples. The chain employs TRBV20-1 and TRBJ2-7; no reliable D call. Sequencing was done on a sample of axillary lymph node tissue. The CDR3 spells CSARDYAEQYF. CDR3 DNA: TGCAGTGCTAGAGATTACGCCGAGCAGTACTTC.